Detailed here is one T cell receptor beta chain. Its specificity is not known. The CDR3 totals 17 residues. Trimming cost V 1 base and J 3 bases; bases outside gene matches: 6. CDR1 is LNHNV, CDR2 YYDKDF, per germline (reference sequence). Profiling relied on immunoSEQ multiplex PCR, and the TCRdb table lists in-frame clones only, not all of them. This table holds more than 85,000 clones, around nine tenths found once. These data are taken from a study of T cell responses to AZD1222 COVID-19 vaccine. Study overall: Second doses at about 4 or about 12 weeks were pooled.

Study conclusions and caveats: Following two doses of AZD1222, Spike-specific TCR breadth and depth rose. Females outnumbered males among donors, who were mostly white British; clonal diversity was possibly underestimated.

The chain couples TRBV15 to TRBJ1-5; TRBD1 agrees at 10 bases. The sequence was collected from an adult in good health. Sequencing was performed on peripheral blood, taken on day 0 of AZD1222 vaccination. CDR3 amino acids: CATSRGGTGAINQPQHF. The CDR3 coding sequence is TGTGCCACCAGCAGAGGTGGGACAGGGGCCATCAATCAGCCCCAGCATTTT.